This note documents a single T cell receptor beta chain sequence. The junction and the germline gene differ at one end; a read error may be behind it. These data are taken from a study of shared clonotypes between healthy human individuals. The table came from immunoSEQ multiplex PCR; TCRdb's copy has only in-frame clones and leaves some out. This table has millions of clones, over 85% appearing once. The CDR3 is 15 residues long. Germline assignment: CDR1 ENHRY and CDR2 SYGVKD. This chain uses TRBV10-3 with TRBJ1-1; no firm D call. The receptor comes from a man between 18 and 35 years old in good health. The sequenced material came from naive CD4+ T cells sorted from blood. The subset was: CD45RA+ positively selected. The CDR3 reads CAINEGPVGNTEAFF. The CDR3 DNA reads TGTGCCATCAATGAGGGCCCGGTGGGAAACACTGAAGCTTTCTTT.